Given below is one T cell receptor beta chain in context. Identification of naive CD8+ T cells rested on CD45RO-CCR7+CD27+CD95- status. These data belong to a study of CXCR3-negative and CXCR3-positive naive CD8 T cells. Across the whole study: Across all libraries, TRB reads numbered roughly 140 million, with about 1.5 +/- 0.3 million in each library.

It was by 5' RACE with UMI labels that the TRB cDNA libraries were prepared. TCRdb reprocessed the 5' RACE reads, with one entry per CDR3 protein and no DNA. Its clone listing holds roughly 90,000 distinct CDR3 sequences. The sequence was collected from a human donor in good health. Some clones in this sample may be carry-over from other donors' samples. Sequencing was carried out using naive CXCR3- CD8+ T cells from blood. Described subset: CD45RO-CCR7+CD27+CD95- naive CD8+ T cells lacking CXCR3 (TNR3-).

The CDR3: CASSRTAYSNQPQHF. The V and J genes are TRBV12-3 or TRBV12-4 and TRBJ1-5. The CDR3 contains 15 residues.